Below are 32 T cell receptor beta chains sequenced from a single sample in a study of T cells after yellow fever vaccination. TCRdb called the 5' RACE reads again in MiXCR, with one record for every CDR3 protein. This sample has tens of thousands of distinct CDR3 sequences; about 7.8% occur once, and the top ten carry 35% to 40%. The sample here was CD8+ T cells sorted from PBMCs, taken 15 days after the yellow fever booster vaccination. The origin of the receptors is a young man who received the YFV17D yellow fever vaccine.

In this sample, this clonotype turned up many times. The chain links TRBV3-1 to TRBJ1-5; D uncertain. V was clipped by 0 bases and J by 2 bases, with 11 bases between them. CDR3 size: 16 residues. The germline V gene encodes CDR1 LGHDT and CDR2 YNNKEL (reference sequence). The DNA of the CDR3 is TGTGCCAGCAGCCAAGACAGCCTTATGGGCAATCAGCCCCAGCATTTT. This gives the protein CASSQDSLMGNQPQHF.

The genes are TRBV9 and TRBJ1-1; perhaps TRBD1 as D (5 bases). CDR3 length: 13 residues. CDR1 and CDR2 from the germline V gene are SGDLS and YYNGEE. V gave up 4 bases and J gave up 3 bases, with 10 bases separating them. The CDR3 spells CASSSGSDTEAFF. For the CDR3, the DNA is TGTGCCAGCAGCTCAGGGAGTGACACTGAAGCTTTCTTT.

This clonotype appeared many times. The gene calls are TRBV9 and TRBJ2-1; 8 positions agree with TRBD2. The trim removed 2 bases at V and 7 bases at J, leaving 8 bases unmatched. CDR3 length equals 15 residues. Germline values: CDR1 SGDLS, CDR2 YYNGEE. The CDR3 loop reads CASSVLSGSPNEQFF. The CDR3 DNA follows: TGTGCCAGCAGCGTCCTGAGCGGGAGTCCGAATGAGCAGTTCTTC. Together with reference TRBV9 and TRBJ2-1, the CDR3 gives the full variable domain: DSGVTQTPKHLITATGQRVTLRCSPRSGDLSVYWYQQSLDQGLQFLIQYYNGEERAKGNILERFSAQQFPDLHSELNLSSLELGDSALYFCASSVLSGSPNEQFFGPGTRLTVL.

There are many counts of this clonotype. CDR3 bases: TGCGCCAGCAGCCAAGATGTCGGGACCTACGAGCAGTACTTC. Its protein is CASSQDVGTYEQYF. The chain couples TRBV4-3 to TRBJ2-7; perhaps TRBD2 as D (5 bases). The V gene lost 0 bases and the J gene lost 2 bases, with 8 bases spanning the gap. This CDR3 comprises 14 residues. The V gene's germline CDR1 is LGHNA and CDR2 YSLEER.

This clonotype was counted a single time. Given a much more abundant clone one base away, this may be a read error. The chain combines TRBV6-1 with TRBJ2-5, with 10 bases lining up with TRBD1. The J segment lost 5 bases and the V segment lost 5 bases, leaving 11 bases of the junction unmatched. There are 16 residues in the CDR3. Germline V gives CDR1 MNHNS, CDR2 SASEGT. The CDR3: CASSTSPGQGSETQYF. CDR3 nucleotides: TGTGCCAGCAGTACATCACCGGGACAGGGGTCGGAGACCCAGTACTTC.

This clonotype has ten or more counts. The rearrangement uses TRBV14 and TRBJ2-7; D assignment may be TRBD1 or TRBD2 (5 bases each). The germline V and J ends were trimmed by 0 bases and 3 bases, with 18 bases remaining between them. Germline lookup yields CDR1 SGHDN and CDR2 FVKESK. CDR3 length: 17 residues. The CDR3 is CASSQDHGTTKFYEQYF. In nucleotides, the CDR3 is TGTGCCAGCAGCCAAGATCACGGGACCACTAAGTTCTACGAGCAGTACTTC.

This clonotype was seen once. The limits of the CDR3 on the DNA are not certain, so only TCRdb's listed CDR3 is given. The CDR3: CCCSASTSGTGGETHSPLHF. The chain recombines TRBV9 with TRBJ1-6; whether TRBD1, the table's D call, matches the DNA was not checked. The CDR3 contains 20 residues when both ends are counted. Germline V CDR1 and CDR2: SGDLS, YYNGEE.

This clonotype was observed many times. V gene TRBV20-1 combines with J gene TRBJ2-2, with 11 positions matching TRBD2. CDR1 is DFQATT and CDR2 is SNEGSKA in the germline V gene (reference sequence). V trimming: 6 bases; J trimming: 4 bases; junction bases outside the gene matches: 10. The CDR3 loop spans 16 amino acids. The CDR3 reads CSANILAGEGTGELFF. The CDR3 nucleotides are TGCAGTGCGAACATACTAGCGGGAGAGGGCACCGGGGAGCTGTTTTTT.

At least ten counts were recorded for this clonotype. The genes are TRBV18 and TRBJ1-4, with 9 bases matching TRBD1. Germline CDR1 is KGHSH and CDR2 is LQKENI. The CDR3 is 15 amino acids. V was clipped by 3 bases and J by 6 bases; unmatched bases: 5. The CDR3 loop reads CASSPPGQGYEKLFF. The CDR3 DNA reads TGTGCCAGCTCACCTCCGGGACAGGGATATGAAAAACTGTTTTTT.

With respect to this clonotype: This may stem from a read error, because a much larger clone lies one nucleotide away. The rearrangement uses TRBV12-3 or TRBV12-4 and TRBJ2-1; TRBD1 matches at 7 bases. The CDR3 spans 14 residues. V was pared by 2 bases and J by 9 bases, with 7 bases of the junction left unmatched. DNA for the CDR3: TGTGCCAGCAGTTTACCCACAGGGGTGAGTGAGCAGTTCTTC. Protein sequence: CASSLPTGVSEQFF.

This clonotype came up many times. The V and J genes are TRBV20-1 and TRBJ2-1; TRBD2 aligns across 8 bases. CDR1 and CDR2 from the germline V gene are DFQATT and SNEGSKA (reference sequence). The trim removed 4 bases at V and 0 bases at J, leaving 8 bases unmatched. This CDR3 is built from 16 residues. The DNA of the CDR3 is TGCAGTGCTACCCCGACTAGCGCGAGCTCCTACAATGAGCAGTTCTTC. Encoded protein: CSATPTSASSYNEQFF.

This clonotype appeared many times. V and J are TRBV10-2 and TRBJ2-4; 8 bases fit TRBD1. Per the germline V gene, CDR1 is WSHSY and CDR2 is SAAADI. The J segment lost 8 bases and the V segment lost 4 bases, leaving 4 bases of the junction unmatched. There are 13 residues in the CDR3. The CDR3 bases are TGCGCCAGCAGTGTCCAGGGGGCGGACATTCAGTACTTC. Amino acids: CASSVQGADIQYF.

This clonotype was picked up many times. The chain combines TRBV10-3 with TRBJ2-2, with no clear D. The germline V gene encodes CDR1 ENHRY and CDR2 SYGVKD. The ends were cut back, 3 bases at V and 5 bases at J, with 10 bases in the middle. CDR3 length equals 14 residues. This chain's CDR3 is CAISDPGGTGELFF. The CDR3 region has the DNA TGTGCCATCAGTGACCCCGGCGGAACCGGGGAGCTGTTTTTT.

This clonotype was counted ten times or more. The V and J genes are TRBV18 and TRBJ2-5; the match to TRBD1 covers 8 bases. Per germline, CDR1 KGHSH and CDR2 LQKENI. V was pared by 4 bases and J by 2 bases, with 6 bases of the junction left unmatched. The CDR3 totals 15 residues. The CDR3 nucleotides read TGTGCCAGCTCACTCTGGGACAGGCGTCAAGAGACCCAGTACTTC. Translation: CASSLWDRRQETQYF.

This clonotype was counted many times. V gene TRBV6-5 combines with J gene TRBJ2-5, with 7 positions matching TRBD2. The trim removed 6 bases at V and 2 bases at J, leaving 6 bases unmatched. This CDR3 is 14 amino acids long. Germline V CDR1 and CDR2: MNHEY, SVGAGI. The CDR3 nucleotides are TGTGCCAGCAGCCCCCCGGGGGGACAAGAGACCCAGTACTTC. Its translation is CASSPPGGQETQYF.

This clonotype came up many times. V is TRBV7-6 and J is TRBJ2-7, with D possibly matching TRBD1 (5 bases). With 3 bases removed from V and 5 bases from J, the gap between germline ends came to 14 bases. The CDR3 contains 14 residues. Germline CDR1 SGHVS, CDR2 FNYEAQ. CDR3 amino acids: CASSFQGRFDEQYF. The CDR3 DNA follows: TGTGCCAGCAGCTTTCAGGGCCGCTTTGACGAGCAGTACTTC.

This clonotype was seen repeatedly, ten times or more. The gene calls are TRBV19 and TRBJ2-1; the D is unclear. V was cut by 6 bases and J by 10 bases, with 7 bases left in between. From germline, CDR1 is LNHDA and CDR2 SQIVND (reference sequence). This CDR3 is built from 10 residues. The CDR3, as DNA: TGTGCCAGTAGCCTACTAGAGCAGTTCTTC. Its translation: CASSLLEQFF.

This clonotype has a count of ten or more. The chain is built from TRBV7-2 and TRBJ2-1; 7 bases are a match to TRBD2. The CDR3 has 16 amino acids. The germline V gene encodes CDR1 SGHTA and CDR2 FQGNSA. Trimming took 4 bases from V and 8 from J; bases not matched to a gene: 14. In DNA form, the CDR3 reads TGTGCCAGCAGCTCCCCTAGAAGGGAGGGCCTGCATGAGCAGTTCTTC. This gives the protein CASSSPRREGLHEQFF.

The chain joins TRBV12-3 or TRBV12-4 to TRBJ1-1; no clear D. V shed 6 bases and J shed 4 bases, with 6 bases lying between them. This CDR3 has 11 residues. CDR3 nucleotides: TGTGCCAGCAGGTTAAGCACTGAAGCTTTCTTT. It encodes CASRLSTEAFF.

This clonotype appeared many times. The chain is built from TRBV5-6 and TRBJ1-1; D is uncertain. CDR1 is SGHDT and CDR2 is YYEEEE in the germline V gene. This CDR3 comprises 12 residues. Trimming removed 2 bases from V and 8 bases from J, with 10 bases in between. DNA of the CDR3: TGTGCCAGCAGCTTTTCCTACGGGGAAGCTTTCTTT. Translation gives CASSFSYGEAFF.

This clonotype has a count of ten or more. This rearrangement joins TRBV29-1 to TRBJ2-1; no clear D gene. The CDR3 sequence is 14 residues long. Trimming took off 0 bases at V and 7 bases at J, with 13 bases between the two ends. Germline lookup yields CDR1 SQVTM and CDR2 ANQGSEA. The CDR3 reads CSVEEENSSNEQFF. The CDR3, as DNA: TGCAGCGTTGAAGAAGAGAATAGTTCGAATGAGCAGTTCTTC.

This clonotype was picked up many times. J is TRBJ2-3 and V is TRBV5-1; D remains unclear. Germline CDR1 is SGHRS and CDR2 is YFSETQ. The CDR3 runs 15 residues. The V end lost 2 bases, the J end lost 2 bases, and 12 bases lay between the germline ends. The CDR3 spells CASSLGQSPTDTQYF. The DNA of the CDR3 is TGCGCCAGCAGCTTAGGGCAGAGCCCCACAGATACGCAGTATTTT.

The sample holds many counts of this clonotype. This sequence joins TRBV7-3 and TRBJ2-5; 15 nucleotides align to TRBD2. Per germline, CDR1 SGHTA and CDR2 FQGTGA. The CDR3 extends over 20 amino acids. V was pared by 5 bases and J by 0 bases, with 13 bases of the junction left unmatched. CDR3 bases: TGTGCCAGCAGCCCCTCTGGACTAGCGGGAGGGCCCGGGTACCAAGAGACCCAGTACTTC. Translation gives CASSPSGLAGGPGYQETQYF.

This clonotype was seen ten or more times. The chain is built from TRBV6-1 and TRBJ1-5, with 12 bases aligning to TRBD1. The trim removed 4 bases at V and 6 bases at J, leaving 4 bases unmatched. The CDR3 length is 15 residues. Germline-derived CDR1 and CDR2 are MNHNS and SASEGT. The CDR3 DNA follows: TGTGCCAGCAGTGCCGGGACAGGGGGCTTTCAGCCCCAGCATTTT. Amino acid sequence: CASSAGTGGFQPQHF.

The chain is built from TRBV4-1 and TRBJ2-3; perhaps TRBD2 as D (6 bases). Germline-derived CDR1 and CDR2 are MGHRA and YSYEKL. This CDR3 contains 16 residues. V gave up 0 bases and J gave up 6 bases, with 16 bases separating them. CDR3 nucleotide sequence: TGCGCCAGCAGCCAAGATCAAACGGGAGCTATCGATACGCAGTATTTT. Protein sequence: CASSQDQTGAIDTQYF.

This clonotype was counted many times. The chain recombines TRBV9 with TRBJ2-1; 7 nucleotides agree with TRBD2. Germline CDR1 is SGDLS and CDR2 is YYNGEE. This CDR3 has 14 amino acids. V lost 0 bases and J lost 4; bases outside the gene matches: 1. CDR3 amino acids: CASSVVGGYNEQFF. The CDR3 nucleotides read TGTGCCAGCAGCGTAGTGGGGGGGTACAATGAGCAGTTCTTC. Complete variable domain (other parts from reference TRBV9 and TRBJ2-1): DSGVTQTPKHLITATGQRVTLRCSPRSGDLSVYWYQQSLDQGLQFLIQYYNGEERAKGNILERFSAQQFPDLHSELNLSSLELGDSALYFCASSVVGGYNEQFFGPGTRLTVL.

Many counts were recorded for this clonotype. The rearrangement joins TRBV5-1 to TRBJ2-5; 8 bases map to TRBD1. Trimming took 1 base from V and 5 from J; bases not matched to a gene: 7. Germline CDR1 is SGHRS and CDR2 is YFSETQ. This CDR3 region has 15 residues. This CDR3 is CASSLRPGGWETQYF. CDR3 bases: TGCGCCAGCAGCTTGAGGCCAGGGGGCTGGGAGACCCAGTACTTC. The full variable domain, with the rest looked up from reference TRBV5-1 and TRBJ2-5, is KAGVTQTPRYLIKTRGQQVTLSCSPISGHRSVSWYQQTPGQGLQFLFEYFSETQRNKGNFPGRFSGRQFSNSRSEMNVSTLELGDSALYLCASSLRPGGWETQYFGPGTRLLVL.

This clonotype came up many times. The J gene is TRBJ2-5, the V gene TRBV6-2 or TRBV6-3; D gene unclear. The CDR3 has 14 amino acids. Germline CDR1 is MNHEY and CDR2 is SVGEGT. The germline V and J ends were trimmed by 2 bases and 2 bases, with 9 bases remaining between them. CDR3 sequence reads: CASSYAKRQETQYF. CDR3 sequence (DNA): TGTGCCAGCAGTTACGCGAAGAGACAAGAGACCCAGTACTTC.

This clonotype was observed at least ten times. The rearrangement uses TRBV29-1 and TRBJ2-3; no definite D call. Trimming stripped 3 bases from V and 6 bases from J, with 10 bases between. Germline V gene lookup returns CDR1 SQVTM and CDR2 ANQGSEA. The length of the CDR3 is 12 residues. The CDR3 nucleotides read TGCAGCGTTGATTGGGTTGGGGATACGCAGTATTTT. As protein: CSVDWVGDTQYF.

This clonotype occurred many times. The rearrangement uses TRBV6-5 and TRBJ2-7; D unresolved. CDR1 and CDR2 (germline): MNHEY, SVGAGI. V lost 2 bases to trimming and J lost 0 bases, with 8 bases between them. The CDR3 is 14 residues long. The CDR3 nucleotides are TGTGCCAGCAGTTACGAGCAGCACTCCTACGAGCAGTACTTC. Translated: CASSYEQHSYEQYF.

This clonotype was observed many times. This chain connects TRBV29-1 to TRBJ2-2, with 7 positions matching TRBD1. There are 13 residues in the CDR3. The V and J ends lost 7 bases and 5 bases, in that order; junction bases with no gene match: 7. Germline V gene lookup returns CDR1 SQVTM and CDR2 ANQGSEA. The CDR3 is CSAIGTETGELFF. The CDR3 nucleotides are TGCAGCGCCATAGGGACAGAGACCGGGGAGCTGTTTTTT.

On this clonotype itself: It may be a read error: a sequence one base away is much more abundant. The gene calls are TRBV14 and TRBJ2-1; 8 positions agree with TRBD2. This CDR3 has 17 amino acids. Germline CDR1 SGHDN, CDR2 FVKESK. CDR3 protein: CASRQEGASGSYNEQFF. In nucleotides, the CDR3 is TGTGCCAGCAGACAAGAGGGAGCCAGCGGGAGTTACAATGAGCAGTTCTTC.